This T cell receptor beta chain was recorded in a study of OX40 agonist ivuxolimab in advanced cancers. On this clone itself: The antigen is unknown.

This CDR3 has 13 amino acids. V was clipped by 4 bases and J by 2 bases, with 8 bases between them. Germline loops: CDR1 SGHTA, CDR2 FQGNSA. Whole-study results and caveats: CD8+ T cells averaged more expanded clones than CD4+.

Enrollment shut out patients with autoimmune disease history or systemic immunosuppression. Assay: immunoSEQ multiplex PCR; the TCRdb copy retains only in-frame clones and omits some. The table lists around 84,000 clones, nearly 95% of them singletons. The receptor was isolated from an adult with an advanced solid tumor such as melanoma, head and neck, liver or kidney cancer. The sequenced sample was CD4+ or CD8+ T cells sorted from blood, obtained in a trial of the OX40 agonist ivuxolimab. V usage is TRBV7-2 and J usage is TRBJ1-2; a weak D match, TRBD1 (5 bases). CDR3 loop: CASSSRQNYGYTF. DNA of the CDR3: TGTGCCAGCAGCTCCAGACAGAACTATGGCTACACCTTC.